This is a list of T cell receptor beta chains from one sample in a study of metastatic and nonmetastatic thyroid tumors. Using MiXCR, TCRdb re-called clones from the PCR reads. The sample has about 40,000 clones, about an eighth seen once. Sequenced: blood. Receptors were obtained from a female donor with papillary thyroid cancer or a benign thyroid nodule (not recorded which). Some clones in this sample may be carry-over from other donors' samples. Each CDR3 is given with its conserved first and last residue. D genes are given only for firm matches. Clone size is not always given. Where it is, it says once, few, many or a class for expanded clones.

v_gene,d_gene,abundance,j_gene,CDR3nt,CDR3aa
TRBV20-1,TRBD2,many,TRBJ2-7,TGCAGTGCTAGGGGGACTAGCGGGTCCTACGAGCAGTACTTC,CSARGTSGSYEQYF
TRBV20-1,TRBD2,many,TRBJ2-7,TGCAGTGCTAGAAGTCGTCCCGGGGGGGGTTACGAGCAGTACTTC,CSARSRPGGGYEQYF
TRBV5-1,TRBD2,many,TRBJ2-5,TGCGCCAGCAGCTTGAGTCTAGCGGGAGTCGGGGAGACCCAGTACTTC,CASSLSLAGVGETQYF
TRBV7-2,-,many,TRBJ2-3,TGTGCCAGCAGCCCCCGTCGGGGGTTACGGAGCACAGATACGCAGTATTTT,CASSPRRGLRSTDTQYF
TRBV6-6,TRBD2,many,TRBJ2-3,TGTGCCAGCAGTTACCCGACTAGCGCAACAGATACGCAGTATTTT,CASSYPTSATDTQYF
TRBV27,TRBD2,many,TRBJ2-3,TGTGCCAGCAGTTTACAGCAGGGAGGGACAGATACGCAGTATTTT,CASSLQQGGTDTQYF
TRBV5-6,-,many,TRBJ1-2,TGTGCCAGCAGCTTTCAGGCTGCGGGCTACACCTTC,CASSFQAAGYTF
TRBV7-8,TRBD2,many,TRBJ2-7,TGTGCCAGCAGCCGAAGTGTAAGGTTGACCGGGACTAGCGGGAACGAGCAGTACTTC,CASSRSVRLTGTSGNEQYF
TRBV13,-,-,TRBJ1-6,TGTGCCAGCAGCAGAGGACGGAATTATAATTCACCCCTCCACTTT,CASSRGRNYNSPLHF
TRBV10-3,TRBD2,many,TRBJ2-1,TGTGCCATCAGTGGGACTAGCCAACACAATGAGCAGTTCTTC,CAISGTSQHNEQFF
TRBV4-1,-,many,TRBJ2-7,TGCGCCAGCAGCCAAGATTTCCCCGGGCGTACCTACGAGCAGTACTTC,CASSQDFPGRTYEQYF
TRBV9,-,many,TRBJ1-1,TGTGCCAGCAGCGTATCAGGGTTAAACACTGAAGCTTTCTTT,CASSVSGLNTEAFF
TRBV5-4,-,few,TRBJ1-1,TGTGCCAGCAGCCCGACTAAAGTCGGTGAAGCTTTCTTT,CASSPTKVGEAFF
TRBV5-1,TRBD2,many,TRBJ2-7,TGCGCCAGCAGCTTGAGGTCTGGCGGGGGCTCCTACGAGCAGTACTTC,CASSLRSGGGSYEQYF
TRBV7-2,TRBD2,many,TRBJ2-3,TGTGCCAGCAGCTTAGGGACTAGCTTCGCAGATACGCAGTATTTT,CASSLGTSFADTQYF
TRBV6-5,-,many,TRBJ2-7,TGTGCCAGCAGTTACTCGGCCGAATACGAGCAGTACTTC,CASSYSAEYEQYF
TRBV30,-,many,TRBJ1-1,TGTGCCTGGAGTTTCGGTATTCGGACTGAAGCTTTCTTT,CAWSFGIRTEAFF
TRBV5-1,-,medium-sized,TRBJ2-1,TGCGCCAGCAGCTTGGTTGGAGGGGGCTCCTACAATGAGCAGTTCTTC,CASSLVGGGSYNEQFF
TRBV5-4,-,large,TRBJ1-2,TGTGCCAGCAGCTTACGGGGAGATGAATATGGCTACACCTTC,CASSLRGDEYGYTF
TRBV24-1,TRBD2,many,TRBJ2-1,TGTGCCACCAGTGAGCCTAGCGGGAGGGCGTCCTACAATGAGCAGTTCTTC,CATSEPSGRASYNEQFF
TRBV6-2/TRBV6-3,TRBD2,many,TRBJ2-5,TGTGCCAGCACCGACGGGAGCGGGAGAACTCAAGAGACCCAGTACTTC,CASTDGSGRTQETQYF
TRBV6-1,-,many,TRBJ1-5,TGTGCCACCTCAGGGGCCTTTAGCAATCAGCCCCAGCATTTT,CATSGAFSNQPQHF
TRBV20-1,-,many,TRBJ1-5,TGCAGTGCCACTCATTCAGGCGGGGGACAGCCCCAGCATTTT,CSATHSGGGQPQHF
TRBV11-1,-,many,TRBJ2-3,TGTGCCAGCAGCTTATCCCTAGCGAGACTCACAGATACGCAGTATTTT,CASSLSLARLTDTQYF